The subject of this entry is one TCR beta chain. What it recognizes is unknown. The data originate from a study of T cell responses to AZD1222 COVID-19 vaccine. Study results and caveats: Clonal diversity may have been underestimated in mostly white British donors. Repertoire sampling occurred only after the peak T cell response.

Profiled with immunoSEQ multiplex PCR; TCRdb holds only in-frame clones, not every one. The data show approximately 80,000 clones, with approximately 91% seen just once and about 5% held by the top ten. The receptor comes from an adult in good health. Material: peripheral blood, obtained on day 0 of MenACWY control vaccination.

The CDR3 coding sequence is TGTGCCATAGAACAGGGGAGGGCGTCTGAAGCTTTCTTT. Translation: CAIEQGRASEAFF. The chain has TRBV15 and TRBJ1-1, with TRBD1 identical over 7 bases. V lost 10 bases and J lost 6; bases outside the gene matches: 11. Germline-derived CDR1 and CDR2 are LNHNV and YYDKDF (reference sequence). The CDR3 is made up of 13 amino acids.